This TCR beta chain was profiled in a study of blood T cells in healthy people across ages. Whole-study findings and limits: Unsorted PBMCs prevented conclusive naive versus antigen-experienced comparison.

This clonotype was recorded once. Antigen: not known. Together with a sample-barcoded 5' primer, a J-beta primer mix was included in a second PCR lasting roughly 6 to 12 cycles. Each cDNA molecule received a tag from a template-switch adaptor that had 12 random nucleotides. TCRdb reanalysed the 5' RACE reads using MiXCR and keeps one entry per CDR3 protein. Among 1.8 million or so distinct CDR3 sequences listed, more than 35% were seen once. CDR3 length equals 18 residues. Trimming cost V 2 bases and J 1 base, with 18 bases left between them. Germline V gene lookup returns CDR1 LGHNA and CDR2 YSLEER. Each donor was a healthy Caucasian individual from Russia, aged roughly 6 to 100. Peripheral blood was drawn, approximately 9.5 milliliters per donor.

The sample comprised blood. The chain uses TRBV4-3 and TRBJ1-5, with no clear D. The receptor was derived from a human donor in good health. The CDR3 here is CASSQKVHLRLSNQPQHF. CDR3 DNA sequence: TGCGCCAGCAGCCAAAAGGTTCACCTACGACTAAGCAATCAGCCCCAGCATTTT.